This T cell receptor (beta chain) was captured by sequencing in a study of CD8 T cells in ankylosing spondylitis. Study observations and caveats: Before this, some motif variants had been reported in reactive arthritis synovial fluid and blood. Eight or nine highly homologous variants formed a TCR beta motif that appeared characteristic of ankylosing spondylitis blood.

On this clonotype: Its matching antigen is unknown.

CDR3 length: 16 residues. Between the trimmed V and J ends, which lost 7 bases and 1 base, there was a span of 17 bases. Quantitative 5'-RACE with molecular barcodes produced the TCR beta libraries. A single record per CDR3 protein comes from TCRdb applying MiXCR to the 5' RACE reads. The data contain 290,000 or so distinct CDR3 sequences, about 20% of them seen just once; the ten biggest clones take up roughly 4%. The chain uses TRBV12-3 or TRBV12-4 and TRBJ2-1; D might be TRBD1 or TRBD2, each matching 5 bases. This TCR was sampled from a female donor with ankylosing spondylitis or in good health (not recorded which). The source material was blood, either unsorted or a sorted T cell fraction (not recorded which). CDR3 region: CASTPERGRSYNEQFF. CDR3 bases: TGTGCCAGCACCCCCGAGAGGGGTAGGTCCTACAATGAGCAGTTCTTC.